This TCR beta chain was profiled in a study of blood T cells in healthy people across ages. Only a few counts were recorded for this clonotype. Its antigen remains unknown. The authors isolated at least 7 million PBMCs per sample. Total RNA was extracted at no less than 6 micrograms per sample. General observations from the study: Relative to aged donors, long-lived donors carried more naive CD4+ cells and displayed higher diversity. Any conclusive comparison of naive versus antigen-experienced cells was prevented by using unsorted PBMCs.

Primed by a sample-barcoded 5' primer and a J-beta primer mix, a second PCR proceeded for about 7 to 12 cycles. TCRdb analysed the 5' RACE reads with MiXCR anew, one entry per CDR3 protein. The sample has about 1.5 million distinct CDR3 sequences, roughly 40% seen once. The CDR3 loop spans 17 amino acids. Germline CDR1 is DFQATT and CDR2 is SNEGSKA (reference sequence). V gave up 4 bases and J gave up 4 bases; unmatched junction bases: 12. The TCR was taken from a young woman in good health. Sequenced: blood. The rearrangement links TRBV20-1 to TRBJ2-3, with 12 bases lining up with TRBD2. In DNA, the CDR3 is TGCAGTGCTACCGCACGGGCTAGCGGGGGGGCCTCAGATACGCAGTATTTT. Translated: CSATARASGGASDTQYF.